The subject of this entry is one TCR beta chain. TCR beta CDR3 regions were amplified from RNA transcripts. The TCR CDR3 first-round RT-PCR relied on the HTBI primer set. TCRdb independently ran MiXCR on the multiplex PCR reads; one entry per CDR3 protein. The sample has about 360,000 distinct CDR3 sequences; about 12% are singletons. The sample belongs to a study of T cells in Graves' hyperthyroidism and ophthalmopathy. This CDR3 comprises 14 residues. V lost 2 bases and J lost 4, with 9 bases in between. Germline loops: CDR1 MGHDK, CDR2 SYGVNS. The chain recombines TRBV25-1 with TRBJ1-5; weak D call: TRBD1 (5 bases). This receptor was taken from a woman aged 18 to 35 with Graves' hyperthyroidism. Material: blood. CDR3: CASSEAGTNQPQHF. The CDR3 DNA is TGTGCCAGCAGTGAAGCGGGGACGAATCAGCCCCAGCATTTT.